This T cell receptor (beta chain) was captured in a study of identical twins. Study-level points and caveats: Part of the zero-insertion signal could reflect confounding by invariant MAIT and iNKT cells. Beta out-of-frame sequences showed weaker excess sharing between twins.

V was shortened by 6 bases and J by 0 bases, with 16 bases between the two germline ends. CDR1 and CDR2 from the germline V gene are SGHRS and YFSETQ. This CDR3 comprises 16 residues. This clonotype was seen a handful of times. The antigen is unknown. TCRdb recomputed calls from the 5' RACE reads with MiXCR, one row per CDR3 protein. The sample shows about 290,000 distinct CDR3 sequences, roughly 10% of them seen only once. The data were also submitted as part of a second study, on yellow fever vaccine responses in identical twins.

The sample comprised CD8+ T cells sorted from blood. V usage is TRBV5-1 and J usage is TRBJ2-4, with D possibly matching TRBD1 (6 bases). This receptor was obtained from a woman under 30 in good health. The CDR3 sequence is CASTASDSLAKNIQYF. DNA for the CDR3: TGCGCCAGCACTGCCTCGGACAGCCTAGCCAAAAACATTCAGTACTTC.